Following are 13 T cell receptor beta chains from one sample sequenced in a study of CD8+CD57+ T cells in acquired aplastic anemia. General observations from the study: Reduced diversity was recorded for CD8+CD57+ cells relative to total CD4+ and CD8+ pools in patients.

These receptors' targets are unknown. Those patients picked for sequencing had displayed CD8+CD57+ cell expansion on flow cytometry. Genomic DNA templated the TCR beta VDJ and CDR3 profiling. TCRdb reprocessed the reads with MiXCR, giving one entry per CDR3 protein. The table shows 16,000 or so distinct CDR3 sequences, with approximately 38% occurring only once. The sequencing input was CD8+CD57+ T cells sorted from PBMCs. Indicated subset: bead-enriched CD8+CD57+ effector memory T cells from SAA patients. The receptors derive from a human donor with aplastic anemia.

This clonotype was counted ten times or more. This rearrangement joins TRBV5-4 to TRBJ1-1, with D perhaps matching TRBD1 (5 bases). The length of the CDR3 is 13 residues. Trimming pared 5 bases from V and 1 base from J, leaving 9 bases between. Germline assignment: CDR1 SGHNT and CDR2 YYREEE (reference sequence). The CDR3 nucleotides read TGTGCCAGCAGGGGGACGGGGAACACTGAAGCTTTCTTT. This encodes CASRGTGNTEAFF.

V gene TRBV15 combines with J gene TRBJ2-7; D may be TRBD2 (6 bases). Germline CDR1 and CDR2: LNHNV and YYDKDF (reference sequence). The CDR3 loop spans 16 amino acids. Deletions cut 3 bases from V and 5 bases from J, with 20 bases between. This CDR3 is CATSSKNGGTGNEQYF. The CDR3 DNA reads TGTGCCACCAGCAGCAAAAACGGGGGTACCGGGAACGAGCAGTACTTC.

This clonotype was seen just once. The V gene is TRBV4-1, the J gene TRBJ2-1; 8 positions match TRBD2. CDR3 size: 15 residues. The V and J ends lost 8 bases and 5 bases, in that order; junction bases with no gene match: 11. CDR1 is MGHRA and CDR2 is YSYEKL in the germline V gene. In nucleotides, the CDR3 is TGCGCCAGCGGCCGGGAGGGCGTGGGGGACAATGAGCAGTTCTTC. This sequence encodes CASGREGVGDNEQFF.

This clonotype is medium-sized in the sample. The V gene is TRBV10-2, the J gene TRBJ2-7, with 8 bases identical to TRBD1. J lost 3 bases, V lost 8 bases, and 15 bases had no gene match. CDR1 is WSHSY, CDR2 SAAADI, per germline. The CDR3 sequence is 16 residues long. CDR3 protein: CASARATGQVNYEQYF. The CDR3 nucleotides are TGCGCCAGCGCTCGGGCAACGGGACAGGTGAACTACGAGCAGTACTTC.

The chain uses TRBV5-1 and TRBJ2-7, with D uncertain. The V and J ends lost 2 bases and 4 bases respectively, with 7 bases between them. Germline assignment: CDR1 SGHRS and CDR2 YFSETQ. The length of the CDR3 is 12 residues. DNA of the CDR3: TGCGCCAGCAGCTTCTCTGGGTACGAGCAGTACTTC. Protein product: CASSFSGYEQYF.

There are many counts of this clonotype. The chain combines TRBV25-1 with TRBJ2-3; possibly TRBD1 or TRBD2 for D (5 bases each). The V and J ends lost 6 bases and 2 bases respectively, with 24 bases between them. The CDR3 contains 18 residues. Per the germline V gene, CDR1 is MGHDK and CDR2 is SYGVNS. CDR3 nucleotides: TGTGCCAGCAGCTCGCGGTGGGGGACGTCAAGAGACACAGATACGCAGTATTTT. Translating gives CASSSRWGTSRDTDTQYF.

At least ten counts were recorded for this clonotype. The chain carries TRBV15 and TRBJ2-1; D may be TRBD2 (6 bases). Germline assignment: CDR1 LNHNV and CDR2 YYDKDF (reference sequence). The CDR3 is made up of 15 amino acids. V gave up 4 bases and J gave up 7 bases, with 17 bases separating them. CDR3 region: CATSIPSQEGNEQFF. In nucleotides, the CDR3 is TGTGCCACCAGCATCCCAAGCCAGGAGGGGAATGAGCAGTTCTTC.

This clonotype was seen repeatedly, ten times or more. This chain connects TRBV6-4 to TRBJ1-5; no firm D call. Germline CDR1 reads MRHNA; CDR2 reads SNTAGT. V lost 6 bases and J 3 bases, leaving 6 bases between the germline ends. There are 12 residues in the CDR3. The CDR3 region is CASRIVNQPQHF. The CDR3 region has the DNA TGTGCCAGCAGGATCGTCAATCAGCCCCAGCATTTT.

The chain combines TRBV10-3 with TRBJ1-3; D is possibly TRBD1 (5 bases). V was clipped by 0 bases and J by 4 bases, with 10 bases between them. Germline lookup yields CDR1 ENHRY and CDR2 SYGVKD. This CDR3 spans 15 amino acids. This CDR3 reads CAISESQGAGNTIYF. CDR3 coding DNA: TGTGCCATCAGTGAGTCCCAGGGAGCAGGAAACACCATATATTTT.

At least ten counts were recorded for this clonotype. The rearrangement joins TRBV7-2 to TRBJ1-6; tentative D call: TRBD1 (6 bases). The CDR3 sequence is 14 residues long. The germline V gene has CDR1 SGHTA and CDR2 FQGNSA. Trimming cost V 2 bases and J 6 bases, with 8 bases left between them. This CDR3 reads CASSLTGLNSPLHF. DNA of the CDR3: TGTGCCAGCAGCTTAACAGGGCTTAATTCACCCCTCCACTTT.

CDR3 DNA sequence: TGCAGTGCTAGAGATACCGGTCGTCCGGGGGAGACCCAGTACTTC. It translates to CSARDTGRPGETQYF. J is TRBJ2-5 and V is TRBV20-1, with D possibly TRBD2 on 5 matching bases. The CDR3 extends over 15 amino acids. The V and J ends lost 0 bases and 5 bases respectively, with 16 bases between them. The germline CDR1 and CDR2 sequences are DFQATT and SNEGSKA (reference sequence).

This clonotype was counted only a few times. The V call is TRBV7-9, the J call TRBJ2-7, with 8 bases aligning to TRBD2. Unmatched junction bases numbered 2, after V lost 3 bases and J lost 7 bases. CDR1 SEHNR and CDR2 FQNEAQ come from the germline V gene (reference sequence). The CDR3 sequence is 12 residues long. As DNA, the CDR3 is TGTGCCAGCAGCTTGGGCGGGGGGGAGCAGTACTTC. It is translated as CASSLGGGEQYF.

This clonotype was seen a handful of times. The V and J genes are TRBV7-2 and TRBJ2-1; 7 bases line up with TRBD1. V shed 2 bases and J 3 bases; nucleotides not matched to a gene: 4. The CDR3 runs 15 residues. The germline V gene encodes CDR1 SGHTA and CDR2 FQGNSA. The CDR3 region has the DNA TGTGCCAGCAGCTTAACAGGGGAAGGCTACAATGAGCAGTTCTTC. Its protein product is CASSLTGEGYNEQFF.